The rows below give T cell receptor beta chains drawn from one sample of a study of a mutant IDH1 vaccine in newly diagnosed glioma. Generated by immunoSEQ multiplex PCR, the TCRdb table keeps only in-frame clones and is missing some. The sample has approximately 60,000 clones; less than 85% are singletons. Their antigens are not known. The sample in question was PBMCs, obtained from a glioma patient whose treatment included an IDH1 peptide vaccine. The source of these receptors is a young woman with glioma. Some clones in this sample may be carry-over from other donors' samples. Each CDR3 is given with its conserved first and last residue. Each record gives: V gene, clone size, D gene, J gene, CDR3 protein, CDR3 DNA. A D gene is named only where the DNA matches it firmly. Only part of the rows carry a size: once, few, many, or a class if the clone is expanded.

TRBV11-2	.	.	TRBJ1-3	CASSLGRGPGTIYF	TGTGCCAGCAGCTTAGGACGTGGTCCGGGCACCATATATTTT
TRBV30	.	.	TRBJ1-2	CAWSLERRTNYGYTF	TGTGCCTGGAGTTTAGAAAGGCGAACTAACTATGGCTACACCTTC
TRBV5-1	.	.	TRBJ1-4	CASSSQGTNEKLFF	TGCGCCAGCAGCTCCCAGGGGACTAATGAAAAACTGTTTTTT
TRBV5-1	.	TRBD2	TRBJ2-7	CASSLRASGVREQYF	TGCGCCAGCAGCTTAAGGGCTAGCGGGGTCCGCGAGCAGTACTTC
TRBV4-1	.	.	TRBJ1-2	CASSQDPPVDYGYTF	TGCGCCAGCAGCCAAGACCCACCCGTGGACTATGGCTACACCTTC
TRBV25-1	.	.	TRBJ1-1	CASSASGWNTEAFF	TGTGCCAGCAGTGCCTCTGGATGGAACACTGAAGCTTTCTTT
TRBV6-6	.	.	TRBJ1-3	CASSYSPGLGNTIYF	TGTGCCAGCAGTTACTCCCCAGGGCTAGGAAACACCATATATTTT
TRBV30	.	.	TRBJ2-5	CASANGVTGTQYF	TGTGCCTCCGCGAATGGAGTCACGGGGACCCAGTACTTC
TRBV9	.	.	TRBJ1-1	CASSVAEGLGTEAFF	TGTGCCAGCAGCGTAGCTGAGGGATTGGGCACTGAAGCTTTCTTT
TRBV9	.	.	TRBJ1-2	CASSPRPDSF	TGTGCCAGCAGCCCCCGACCCGATTCCTTC
TRBV2	.	.	TRBJ2-5	CASSGQETQYF	TGTGCCAGCAGTGGTCAAGAGACCCAGTACTTC
TRBV6-5	.	.	TRBJ1-2	CASSFAGDGYTF	TGTGCCAGCAGTTTTGCAGGGGACGGCTACACCTTC
TRBV5-1	.	.	TRBJ1-2	CASSLEPGTNYGYTF	TGCGCCAGCAGCTTGGAGCCCGGGACTAACTATGGCTACACCTTC
TRBV9	.	.	TRBJ2-7	CASSVDAGGGTRSYEQYF	TGTGCCAGCAGCGTAGATGCAGGGGGGGGGACTAGGTCCTACGAGCAGTACTTC
TRBV7-2	.	TRBD2	TRBJ2-7	CASLMWRGGSYEQYF	TGTGCCAGCCTTATGTGGCGGGGGGGCTCCTACGAGCAGTACTTC
TRBV7-2	.	TRBD1	TRBJ2-3	CASSRDRGRDTQYF	TGTGCCAGCAGCCGGGACAGGGGTCGGGATACGCAGTATTTT
TRBV18	.	.	TRBJ2-3	CASSPTGSSTDTQYF	TGTGCCAGCTCACCAACAGGTTCTAGCACAGATACGCAGTATTTT
TRBV30	few	.	TRBJ1-5	CAWSAGSNQPQHF	TGTGCCTGGAGTGCTGGCAGCAATCAGCCCCAGCATTTT
TRBV30	few	TRBD1	TRBJ1-4	CAWGPGQGPTGLFF	TGTGCCTGGGGACCGGGACAGGGTCCAACCGGACTGTTTTTT
TRBV6-5	.	TRBD1	TRBJ1-4	CASREQGAVNEKLFF	TGTGCCAGCAGAGAACAGGGGGCGGTTAATGAAAAACTGTTTTTT
TRBV9	.	.	TRBJ2-7	CASSVDRDTYEQYF	TGTGCCAGCAGCGTAGATCGGGACACCTACGAGCAGTACTTC
TRBV4-1	.	TRBD2	TRBJ2-7	CASSQEWRGVVYEQYF	TGCGCCAGCAGCCAAGAATGGCGGGGGGTCGTCTACGAGCAGTACTTC
TRBV14	.	TRBD1	TRBJ1-3	CASSQDIQGARRNTIYF	TGTGCCAGCAGCCAAGATATACAGGGGGCTCGTCGCAACACCATATATTTT
TRBV28	.	TRBD2	TRBJ2-1	CASSFPGGNEQFF	TGTGCCAGCAGTTTCCCCGGGGGGAATGAGCAGTTCTTC
TRBV6-5	.	.	TRBJ1-1	CASSFSTGTEAFF	TGTGCCAGCAGTTTCTCTACAGGGACTGAAGCTTTCTTT
TRBV5-6	.	.	TRBJ1-1	CASSFLITEAFF	TGTGCCAGCAGCTTCCTCATCACTGAAGCTTTCTTT
TRBV20-1	few	.	TRBJ1-4	CSVGLNEKLFF	TGCAGTGTCGGACTTAATGAAAAACTGTTTTTT
TRBV5-6	few	.	TRBJ2-7	CASSLEQSSYEQYF	TGTGCCAGCAGCTTGGAGCAGTCCTCCTACGAGCAGTACTTC